What follows are 29 T cell receptor beta chains derived from one specimen sequenced in a study of OX40 agonist ivuxolimab in advanced cancers. Measured with immunoSEQ multiplex PCR; TCRdb has only the in-frame clones, and not every one. The sample carries roughly 38,000 clones, 60% to 80% recorded once. Here the sequenced sample was CD4+ or CD8+ T cells sorted from blood, taken in a trial of the OX40 agonist ivuxolimab. These receptors came from an adult with an advanced solid tumor such as melanoma, head and neck, liver or kidney cancer.

The chain is built from TRBV9 and TRBJ1-1; D remains ambiguous. Germline V CDR1 and CDR2: SGDLS, YYNGEE. The V end was cut by 3 bases, the J end by 2 bases, with 11 bases between. The CDR3 runs to 14 residues. As DNA, the CDR3 is TGTGCCAGCAGCGAGACCATCTCCAACACTGAAGCTTTCTTT. It is translated as CASSETISNTEAFF.

The CDR3 nucleotides are TGTGCCAGCAGGGCCAGCGGGGGAACCGGGGAGCTGTTTTTT. Translated: CASRASGGTGELFF. V is TRBV2 and J is TRBJ2-2, with 8 bases fitting TRBD2. The V and J ends lost 6 bases and 5 bases, in that order; junction bases with no gene match: 5. CDR1 SNHLY and CDR2 FYNNEI come from the germline V gene. The CDR3 is 14 residues long.

The rearrangement links TRBV19 to TRBJ1-1, with D hard to call. CDR1 is LNHDA and CDR2 is SQIVND in the germline V gene (reference sequence). The V end lost 0 bases, the J end lost 5 bases, and 7 bases lay between the germline ends. The CDR3 is made up of 13 amino acids. CDR3 DNA sequence: TGTGCCAGTAGTATAGAACGGGGTACTGAAGCTTTCTTT. This sequence encodes CASSIERGTEAFF.

The CDR3 loop is CASSLEPNTEAFF. CDR3 bases: TGTGCCAGCAGCTTAGAACCGAACACTGAAGCTTTCTTT. The chain links TRBV7-9 to TRBJ1-1; unclear D gene. The CDR3 runs to 13 residues. Looked up from germline, CDR1 is SEHNR and CDR2 is FQNEAQ (reference sequence). V was pared by 1 base and J by 1 base, with 4 bases between.

This clone has a handful of counts. The chain joins TRBV11-2 to TRBJ1-2; unclear D gene. V was trimmed by 3 bases and J by 6 bases, leaving 17 bases between them. Germline V gene data show CDR1 as SGHAT and CDR2 as FQNNGV. The CDR3 runs to 15 residues. The CDR3 here is CASSLESWVRDGYTF. The CDR3 DNA reads as TGTGCCAGCAGCTTGGAGTCCTGGGTTCGCGATGGCTACACCTTC.

The chain is built from TRBV6-1 and TRBJ1-2; TRBD1 matches 9 bases. CDR3 length: 17 amino acids. J lost 4 bases, V lost 4 bases, and 13 bases had no gene match. Germline V lookup: CDR1 MNHNS, CDR2 SASEGT. The CDR3 is CASSAGTGFLLGYGYTF. CDR3 nucleotide sequence: TGTGCCAGCAGTGCTGGGACAGGGTTTCTTTTGGGCTATGGCTACACCTTC.

The V gene is TRBV28, the J gene TRBJ1-2, with 8 bases that match TRBD1. In germline, CDR1 is MDHEN, CDR2 SYDVKM. CDR3 length: 16 residues. With 2 bases clipped from V and 2 bases from J, the junction kept 7 bases outside the gene matches. CDR3 sequence (DNA): TGTGCCAGCAGTTTACCAGGGGGCGACAGAAACTATGGCTACACCTTC. Translated, it gives CASSLPGGDRNYGYTF.

The V call is TRBV5-1, the J call TRBJ1-2; possibly TRBD1 for D (5 bases). V was trimmed by 3 bases and J by 2 bases, leaving 14 bases between them. Germline V gene sequence: CDR1 SGHRS, CDR2 YFSETQ. CDR3 size: 15 residues. CDR3 residues: CASSSAGGENYGYTF. Written as DNA, the CDR3 is TGCGCCAGCAGCTCCGCTGGGGGGGAAAACTATGGCTACACCTTC.

The chain has TRBV5-8 and TRBJ1-5, with 8 bases matching TRBD1. Germline V gene sequence: CDR1 SGHTS, CDR2 YDEGEE. This CDR3 is built from 15 residues. Trimming took 3 bases from V and 1 from J; bases not matched to a gene: 3. CDR3 nucleotides: TGTGCCAGCAGCTCCAGGACAGGGAGCAATCAGCCCCAGCATTTT. Protein sequence: CASSSRTGSNQPQHF.

In this sample, this clone turned up a few times. The rearrangement uses TRBV5-1 and TRBJ1-1; 7 bases are shared with TRBD1. With 3 bases clipped from V and 1 base from J, the junction kept 9 bases outside the gene matches. Per germline, CDR1 SGHRS and CDR2 YFSETQ. CDR3 size: 16 residues. The CDR3 DNA follows: TGCGCCAGCAGCTCGACAGGGTCGAAGGCGAACACTGAAGCTTTCTTT. Translation: CASSSTGSKANTEAFF.

This clone showed up just a few times. The chain carries TRBV5-1 and TRBJ1-1; D call uncertain. Per the germline V gene, CDR1 is SGHRS and CDR2 is YFSETQ. The CDR3 is 14 residues long. The V end was cut by 4 bases, the J end by 5 bases, with 15 bases between. The CDR3 region is CASSPSTGKTEAFF. Written as DNA, the CDR3 is TGCGCCAGCAGCCCCTCGACCGGGAAGACTGAAGCTTTCTTT.

The rearrangement joins TRBV7-8 to TRBJ2-3, with D unresolved. The length of the CDR3 is 15 residues. Germline assignment: CDR1 SGHVS and CDR2 FQNEAQ. Trimming left V 5 bases short and J 9 bases short, with 21 bases between. The CDR3 region has the DNA TGTGCCAGCAGCCACAGCATAATCCTGTCATGGACGCAGTATTTT. This translates into CASSHSIILSWTQYF. Full variable domain (rest looked up from reference TRBV7-8 and TRBJ2-3): GAGVSQSPRYKVAKRGQDVALRCDPISGHVSLFWYQQALGQGPEFLTYFQNEAQLDKSGLPSDRFFAERPEGSVSTLKIQRTQQEDSAVYLCASSHSIILSWTQYFGPGTRLTVL.

This clone is a singleton in its sample. The rearrangement uses TRBV7-8 and TRBJ1-1; perhaps TRBD1 as D (5 bases). The CDR3 runs 11 residues. Germline V CDR1 and CDR2: SGHVS, FQNEAQ. V shed 5 bases and J shed 8 bases, with 9 bases lying between them. CDR3 protein: CASSEWGEAFF. Here the CDR3 DNA reads TGTGCCAGCAGCGAGTGGGGCGAAGCTTTCTTT.

The chain combines TRBV29-1 with TRBJ1-2; weak D call: TRBD1 (5 bases). CDR3 size: 11 residues. CDR1 is SQVTM, CDR2 ANQGSEA, per germline. With 3 bases removed from V and 7 bases from J, the gap between germline ends came to 9 bases. The CDR3: CSVDRDVGYTF. CDR3 in DNA: TGCAGCGTTGATAGGGACGTTGGCTACACCTTC.

The chain's CDR3 is CASRSGTEAFF. The CDR3 nucleotides read TGTGCCAGCAGATCTGGGACTGAAGCTTTCTTT. V gene TRBV6-5 combines with J gene TRBJ1-1; D gene uncertain. Germline CDR1 is MNHEY and CDR2 is SVGAGI. The CDR3 is 11 residues long. Trimming left V 6 bases short and J 5 bases short, with 7 bases between.

The chain is built from TRBV5-1 and TRBJ2-2, with 12 bases aligning to TRBD2. V lost 7 bases, J lost 2 bases, and 12 bases stayed unmatched. The CDR3 has 18 amino acids. Germline CDR1 is SGHRS and CDR2 is YFSETQ. For the CDR3, the DNA is TGCGCCAGCGCTCAGGGACTAGCGGGCCTAACTAACACCGGGGAGCTGTTTTTT. It specifies CASAQGLAGLTNTGELFF.

This rearrangement joins TRBV19 to TRBJ1-4, with TRBD1 matching over 8 bases. Looked up from germline, CDR1 is LNHDA and CDR2 is SQIVND (reference sequence). V gave up 5 bases and J gave up 6 bases; unmatched junction bases: 11. This CDR3 has 16 amino acids. The CDR3 loop is CASSSYTAGQDEKLFF. The DNA for the CDR3 is TGTGCCAGTAGTTCTTACACCGCGGGACAGGATGAAAAACTGTTTTTT. The full variable domain, in which reference TRBV19 and TRBJ1-4 provide the parts outside the CDR3, is DGGITQSPKYLFRKEGQNVTLSCEQNLNHDAMYWYRQDPGQGLRLIYYSQIVNDFQKGDIAEGYSVSREKKESFPLTVTSAQKNPTAFYLCASSSYTAGQDEKLFFGSGTQLSVL.

This sequence joins TRBV30 and TRBJ1-6; D might be TRBD1 (5 bases). The germline gives CDR1 GTSNPN, CDR2 SVGIG (reference sequence). This CDR3 is 13 amino acids long. V lost 2 bases, J lost 9 bases, and 11 bases lay in between. In nucleotides, the CDR3 is TGTGCCTGGAGTCGAGACGGGGGTTCACCCCTCCACTTT. It specifies CAWSRDGGSPLHF.

The chain links TRBV5-4 to TRBJ1-1, with D uncertain. V was cut by 1 base and J by 4 bases, with 8 bases left in between. In germline, CDR1 is SGHNT, CDR2 YYREEE (reference sequence). The CDR3 has 13 residues. CDR3 sequence reads: CASSLSGGTEAFF. The CDR3 DNA reads as TGTGCCAGCAGCTTGTCGGGTGGCACTGAAGCTTTCTTT.

V is TRBV6-1 and J is TRBJ1-4, with D perhaps matching TRBD1 (5 bases). Germline CDR1 and CDR2: MNHNS and SASEGT. V was shortened by 8 bases and J by 13 bases, with 17 bases between the two germline ends. This CDR3 is 12 amino acids long. The CDR3 here is CASQTPGRGLFF. The CDR3 DNA is TGTGCCAGCCAGACCCCGGGACGGGGACTGTTTTTT.

The rearrangement links TRBV30 to TRBJ2-7; no clear D gene. The germline CDR1 and CDR2 sequences are GTSNPN and SVGIG (reference sequence). Trimming took off 1 base at V and 3 bases at J, with 4 bases between the two ends. The CDR3 runs 11 residues. CDR3 in amino acids: CAWSASYEQYV. CDR3 sequence (DNA): TGTGCCTGGAGTGCAAGCTACGAGCAGTACGTC.

The gene calls are TRBV27 and TRBJ2-2, with a weak D call TRBD1 (6 bases). Trimming removed 8 bases at V and 5 bases at J, with 18 bases between. The CDR3 loop spans 15 amino acids. Germline V lookup: CDR1 MNHEY, CDR2 SMNVEV (reference sequence). This CDR3 reads CASAQGRLLTGELFF. As DNA, the CDR3 is TGTGCCAGCGCCCAGGGGCGCCTATTAACCGGGGAGCTGTTTTTT.

V and J are TRBV6-1 and TRBJ2-7; 7 positions agree with TRBD1. The CDR3 contains 13 residues. V was pared by 8 bases and J by 4 bases, with 8 bases of the junction left unmatched. Germline V CDR1 and CDR2: MNHNS, SASEGT. CDR3 residues: CASLKDRAYEQYF. The CDR3, as DNA: TGTGCCAGCCTAAAAGACAGGGCTTACGAGCAGTACTTC.

This clone was seen only a few times. The rearrangement uses TRBV11-2 and TRBJ1-6, with D perhaps TRBD1 (5 bases). Per germline, CDR1 SGHAT and CDR2 FQNNGV. This CDR3 has 13 residues. V lost 0 bases to trimming and J lost 18 bases, with 15 bases between them. CDR3 protein: CASSLDPAGRSHF. In DNA, the CDR3 is TGTGCCAGCAGCTTAGATCCCGCAGGGCGCTCCCACTTT. The whole variable domain, remainder taken from reference TRBV11-2 and TRBJ1-6, is EAGVAQSPRYKIIEKRQSVAFWCNPISGHATLYWYQQILGQGPKLLIQFQNNGVVDDSQLPKDRFSAERLKGVDSTLKIQPAKLEDSAVYLCASSLDPAGRSHFGNGTRLTVT.

The genes are TRBV30 and TRBJ1-2; 7 nucleotides agree with TRBD1. The CDR3 spans 12 residues. The V gene's germline CDR1 is GTSNPN and CDR2 SVGIG (reference sequence). Trimming at V came to 4 bases and at J to 8 bases, leaving 7 bases not matched to a gene. The CDR3 DNA reads TGTGCCTGGACCCCCACAGGGGTAGGCTACACCTTC. Translating it yields CAWTPTGVGYTF.

This clone was seen just once. This sequence joins TRBV5-1 and TRBJ1-3; D remains unclear. The CDR3 has 14 residues. Germline V gene data show CDR1 as SGHRS and CDR2 as YFSETQ. With 0 bases removed from V and 0 bases from J, the gap between germline ends came to 4 bases. The DNA of the CDR3 is TGCGCCAGCAGCTTGGAGTCCTCTGGAAACACCATATATTTT. Encoded protein: CASSLESSGNTIYF.

The rearrangement uses TRBV19 and TRBJ1-2, with D tentatively TRBD1 (5 bases). This CDR3 region has 14 residues. Trimming took off 4 bases at V and 0 bases at J, with 9 bases between the two ends. CDR1 and CDR2 (germline): LNHDA, SQIVND (reference sequence). The chain's CDR3 is CASSTGLANYGYTF. The CDR3 DNA sequence: TGTGCCAGTAGTACAGGGTTAGCTAACTATGGCTACACCTTC.

The rearrangement links TRBV29-1 to TRBJ1-2; D gene uncertain. The V end was cut by 7 bases, the J end by 8 bases, with 20 bases between. The CDR3 loop spans 13 amino acids. CDR1 and CDR2 from the germline V gene are SQVTM and ANQGSEA. The CDR3 DNA reads as TGCAGCGCATACCAGGACTCTATCGGGGGCTACACCTTC. It yields the protein CSAYQDSIGGYTF.

This chain connects TRBV28 to TRBJ2-3; 7 bases align to TRBD2. The CDR3 loop spans 17 amino acids. V trimming: 4 bases; J trimming: 0 bases; junction bases outside the gene matches: 10. Germline V gene sequence: CDR1 MDHEN, CDR2 SYDVKM. The CDR3 here is CASSSYLAALSTDTQYF. The CDR3 DNA is TGTGCCAGCAGTTCCTACCTAGCGGCCCTTAGCACAGATACGCAGTATTTT.